The rows below give T cell receptor beta chains drawn from one sample of a study of shared clonotypes between healthy human individuals. Generated by immunoSEQ multiplex PCR, the TCRdb table keeps only in-frame clones and is missing some. The sample includes 490,000 or so clones, around 80% of them seen just once. Sequences were obtained from PBMCs. The receptors come from a woman between 40 and 50 years old in good health. Some clones in this sample may be carry-over from other donors' samples. Each CDR3 is given with its conserved first and last residue. D genes are given only for firm matches. Clone size is shown for a subset of rows, as once, few, many or a class of expanded clone.

J gene,CDR3 length,V gene,clone size,D gene,CDR3 DNA,CDR3 protein
TRBJ1-5,13,TRBV2,NA,NA,TGTGCCAGCAGCGTAGGGGGAGATCAGCCCCAGCATTTT,CASSVGGDQPQHF
TRBJ2-7,15,TRBV5-4,once,TRBD2,TGTGCCAGCAGCTTGGAACTAGCGGGAACCTACGAGCAGTACTTC,CASSLELAGTYEQYF
TRBJ2-5,14,TRBV5-1,few,NA,TGCGCCAGCAGCTTGGATCCTAGCGAAGAGACCCAGTACTTC,CASSLDPSEETQYF
TRBJ1-2,12,TRBV29-1,NA,NA,TGCAGCGTTGAACAGGGCGGAGGAGGCTACACCTTC,CSVEQGGGGYTF
TRBJ2-7,17,TRBV9,NA,TRBD2,TGTGCCAGCAGCCAAACCGTGGGGACTAGCGGTTTCTACGAGCAGTACTTC,CASSQTVGTSGFYEQYF
TRBJ2-2,16,TRBV5-4,NA,TRBD2,TGTGCCAGCAGCAAGACTAGCGGGCTTGACACCGGGGAGCTGTTTTTT,CASSKTSGLDTGELFF
TRBJ2-3,18,TRBV18,few,TRBD2,TGTGCCAGCTCACAGTATTTTGCGTCTAGCGGGAGTACAGATACGCAGTATTTT,CASSQYFASSGSTDTQYF
TRBJ2-4,12,TRBV30,NA,NA,TGTGCCTGGAGTGTGGGACTAAACATTCAGTACTTC,CAWSVGLNIQYF
TRBJ2-2,13,TRBV10-1,few,TRBD2,TGCGCCACCGGGACTAGCGGCACCGGGGAGCTGTTTTTT,CATGTSGTGELFF
TRBJ2-1,18,TRBV4-3,NA,TRBD2,TGCGCCAGCAGCCAAGAAGCGGCGACTAGCGGGGCCTACAATGAGCAGTTCTTC,CASSQEAATSGAYNEQFF
TRBJ2-2,14,TRBV11-3,many,NA,TGTGCCAGCAGCTTAGTGTGGAGCACCGGGGAGCTGTTTTTT,CASSLVWSTGELFF
TRBJ2-3,11,TRBV11-1,NA,NA,TGTGCCAGCAGTTACGGTAATACGCAGTATTTT,CASSYGNTQYF
TRBJ1-1,14,TRBV5-1,NA,NA,TGCGCCAGCAGCCCAGGCGGGGCTAACACTGAAGCTTTCTTT,CASSPGGANTEAFF
TRBJ2-1,15,TRBV9,few,TRBD1,TGTGCCAGCAGCCCAGACAGGGGCTCCTACAATGAGCAGTTCTTC,CASSPDRGSYNEQFF
TRBJ2-7,13,TRBV18,NA,NA,TGTGCCAGCTCGACTAGGACCAGCCGTGAGCAGTACTTC,CASSTRTSREQYF
TRBJ2-1,15,TRBV28,few,TRBD2,TGTGCCAGCAGTGTAGCGGGAGGCTCCTACAATGAGCAGTTCTTC,CASSVAGGSYNEQFF
TRBJ2-1,16,TRBV4-1,NA,TRBD1,TGCGCCAGCAGCCAAGTGGAGACAGGGTTCTACAATGAGCAGTTCTTC,CASSQVETGFYNEQFF
TRBJ1-5,14,TRBV2,NA,TRBD1,TGTGCCAGCAGGGGACAGAATAGCAATCAGCCCCAGCATTTT,CASRGQNSNQPQHF
TRBJ2-1,15,TRBV18,NA,NA,TGTGCCAGCTCACCACTCGGACAGAGTTACAATGAGCAGTTCTTC,CASSPLGQSYNEQFF
TRBJ2-4,15,TRBV15,once,NA,TGTGCCACCGGCAGAGATCGAGGTGGCCAAAACATTCAGTACTTC,CATGRDRGGQNIQYF
TRBJ2-1,15,TRBV10-3,NA,TRBD2,TGTGCCATCAGTGAGTCTAAAGCGGGAGGTAATGAGCAGTTCTTC,CAISESKAGGNEQFF
TRBJ2-1,15,TRBV5-1,once,TRBD1,TGCGCCAGCACCCGAGGGCCAAGGGGGCCCAATGAGCAGTTCTTC,CASTRGPRGPNEQFF
TRBJ2-7,16,TRBV5-1,NA,NA,TGCGCCAGCAGCTTGGCATCGGCAGGGGGGGTTGCCGAGCAGTACTTC,CASSLASAGGVAEQYF
TRBJ1-1,9,TRBV29-1,NA,NA,TGCAGCGCCGGAGCTGAAGCTTTCTTT,CSAGAEAFF
TRBJ2-7,13,TRBV10-3,NA,NA,TGTGCCATCAGTGAGTCGACTGAGTACGAGCAGTACTTC,CAISESTEYEQYF
TRBJ2-4,11,TRBV28,NA,NA,TGTGCCAGCAGTTCCCTCGGATTCCGGTACTTC,CASSSLGFRYF
TRBJ1-3,14,TRBV28,few,NA,TGTGCCAGCAGTCGGACGGGGGGCGGAAACACCATATATTTT,CASSRTGGGNTIYF
TRBJ2-4,15,TRBV4-3,NA,NA,TGCGCCAGCAGCCAAGATAGCGGGACAGTAGACATTCAGTACTTC,CASSQDSGTVDIQYF
TRBJ2-3,15,TRBV30,NA,NA,TGTGCCTGGAGTTCGGGTAGACTCGGCACAGATACGCAGTATTTT,CAWSSGRLGTDTQYF
TRBJ2-2,18,TRBV5-1,NA,TRBD2,TGCGCCAGCAGCTTGGGTAATAGCGGGAGGGCCGGCACCGGGGAGCTGTTTTTT,CASSLGNSGRAGTGELFF
TRBJ1-4,12,TRBV28,NA,NA,TGTGCCAGCACACGGTCAAATGAAAAACTGTTTTTT,CASTRSNEKLFF
TRBJ2-1,14,TRBV4-2,NA,NA,TGTGCCAGCAGTCACCTTGGTGGGCACAATGAGCAGTTCTTC,CASSHLGGHNEQFF
TRBJ2-1,17,TRBV5-1,NA,TRBD1,TGCGCCAGCAGCTTGTTTAACCAGGGGGCCAGGGGGAATGAGCAGTTCTTC,CASSLFNQGARGNEQFF
TRBJ1-1,15,TRBV7-9,NA,TRBD1,TGTGCCAGCAGCCAGGGACAGGGGGCGAACACTGAAGCTTTCTTT,CASSQGQGANTEAFF
TRBJ2-7,14,TRBV11-2,NA,TRBD2,TGTGCCAGCAGCCTTAGCGGGGTGGCCTACGAGCAGTACTTC,CASSLSGVAYEQYF
TRBJ2-7,15,TRBV7-8,NA,NA,TGTGCCAGCAGCTTAGGAGGGCGGGTTCTCTACGAGCAGTACTTC,CASSLGGRVLYEQYF
TRBJ1-1,13,TRBV28,NA,NA,TGTGCCAGCTCAAAGGAGGGGTACACTGAAGCTTTCTTT,CASSKEGYTEAFF
TRBJ1-2,15,TRBV14,NA,NA,TGTGCCAGCAGCCAAGTTCAGGGGTGGAACTATGGCTACACCTTC,CASSQVQGWNYGYTF
TRBJ1-3,18,TRBV28,NA,NA,TGTGCCAGCAGTTTCCTCGGGACGGAGCTTTCCTCTGGAAACACCATATATTTT,CASSFLGTELSSGNTIYF
TRBJ2-5,13,TRBV28,once,TRBD1,TGTGCCAGCAGTGCAGGGGGCCAAGAGACCCAGTACTTC,CASSAGGQETQYF
TRBJ2-1,15,TRBV5-1,NA,NA,TGCGCCAGCAGCCAGATGGGGCCCCATTACAATGAGCAGTTCTTC,CASSQMGPHYNEQFF
TRBJ2-3,15,TRBV2,NA,NA,TGTGCCAGCAGTGAAGGGATGGCTAGCACAGATACGCAGTATTTT,CASSEGMASTDTQYF
TRBJ1-2,14,TRBV2,NA,TRBD1,TGTGCCAGCAGTGACACAGGGGGCGGTGGTGGCTACACCTTC,CASSDTGGGGGYTF
TRBJ2-2,13,TRBV19,NA,NA,TGTGCCAGTAGTATCAGGAGCGGCGGGGAGCTGTTTTTT,CASSIRSGGELFF
TRBJ1-1,15,TRBV18,NA,NA,TGTGCCAGCTCACCCACCGGAAGCACCACCGCTGAAGCTTTCTTT,CASSPTGSTTAEAFF
TRBJ2-1,15,TRBV18,few,NA,TGTGCCAGCTCACCAGGAGGCTACTCCTACAATGAGCAGTTCTTC,CASSPGGYSYNEQFF
TRBJ1-2,14,TRBV5-1,NA,NA,TGCGCCAGCAGCTTGGTAGCGGGGGGTTATGGCTACACCTTC,CASSLVAGGYGYTF
TRBJ2-7,13,TRBV7-9,NA,NA,TGTGCCAGCAGCTCGCCGACGGTCTACGAGCAGTACTTC,CASSSPTVYEQYF
TRBJ2-1,17,TRBV7-6,NA,TRBD2,TGTGCCAGCAGCTTAGTAGGACTAGCGGGATCTTACAATGAGCAGTTCTTC,CASSLVGLAGSYNEQFF
TRBJ1-2,17,TRBV4-2,NA,TRBD1,TGTGCCAGCAGCCAAGATTTTGGTGAGGGGGCCGTCTATGGCTACACCTTC,CASSQDFGEGAVYGYTF
TRBJ1-2,14,TRBV6-1,many,TRBD1,TGTGCCAGCAGCGAAGGGGACAGGAATTATGGCTACACCTTC,CASSEGDRNYGYTF